Described below is a single T cell receptor beta chain sequence and its context. Data came from immunoSEQ multiplex PCR; TCRdb stores just in-frame clones and leaves some out. This repertoire shows about 140,000 clones, over 90% found once; its top ten account for under 6.5%. CDR1 and CDR2 (germline): LNHDA, SQIVND (reference sequence). V was clipped by 8 bases and J by 7 bases; unmatched bases: 8. The CDR3 is made up of 13 amino acids. The sample comes from a study of T cell responses to AZD1222 COVID-19 vaccine. The sequencing here drew on peripheral blood, taken on day 0 of AZD1222 vaccination. This clonotype was sampled from an adult in good health. The V call is TRBV19, the J call TRBJ2-1; TRBD2 matches 7 bases. The CDR3 spells CASSLADGNEQFF. CDR3 in DNA: TGTGCCAGTTCGCTAGCGGACGGGAATGAGCAGTTCTTC.